This paragraph reports one T cell receptor beta chain. The antigen is undetermined. These data originate in a study of cytomegalovirus exposure and HLA in healthy donors. The CDR3 is made up of 15 amino acids. Germline trimming cut 0 bases from V and 9 bases from J; bases unmatched to any gene: 8. Germline-derived CDR1 and CDR2 are SGHAT and FQNNGV. Study-level results: Analysis performed later found 15,000 or so TCR beta sequences associated with HLA alleles at 0.05 false discovery rate.

13 Jbeta primers and 60 Vbeta primers were used for the PCR. The protocol was immunoSEQ multiplex PCR, while the TCRdb copy is restricted to in-frame clones and leaves out a portion. The repertoire consists of about 160,000 clones, with approximately 76% occurring once and the leading ten covering approximately 1.4%. This rearrangement joins TRBV11-2 to TRBJ2-4, with TRBD2 matching over 7 bases. The sequence derives from a man in his sixties in good health and CMV-seronegative. Material for sequencing was PBMCs. The CDR3 reads CASSLEGRVGGIQYF. CDR3 nucleotides: TGTGCCAGCAGCTTAGAAGGGAGGGTTGGGGGCATTCAGTACTTC.